The TCR beta chain described here comes from a study of spatial heterogeneity in lung cancer. Described time point: sample taken at primary tumor resection. Samples came from some 73 TRACERx patients with untreated early-stage lung cancer. From tumor, nontumor lung or frozen PBMC, whole RNA was taken unsorted for sequencing. Every TCR cDNA molecule bore its own unique molecular identifier. TCRdb independently ran MiXCR on the 5' RACE reads; one entry per CDR3 protein. The sample consists of some 1,800 distinct CDR3 sequences, about 9.8% of them appearing once. CDR1 and CDR2 from the germline V gene are MNHEY and SVGAGI. The CDR3 has 14 amino acids. V was clipped by 4 bases and J by 2 bases, with 10 bases between them. General study points: Mutation counts in tumors were tracked by counts of expanded intratumoral alpha and beta TCRs. Ubiquitous and regional expanded TCR counts tracked ubiquitous and regional nonsynonymous mutations, respectively.

By share, this clonotype counts as large. Its matching antigen is unknown. The TCR comes from a female donor with early-stage non-small cell lung cancer. The sample in question was lung tumor tissue, obtained at surgery. The chain uses TRBV6-5 and TRBJ2-3, with a weak D call TRBD2 (6 bases). This chain's CDR3 is CASSSGLLTDTQYF. The DNA of the CDR3 is TGTGCCAGCAGTTCGGGACTTCTCACAGATACGCAGTATTTT.